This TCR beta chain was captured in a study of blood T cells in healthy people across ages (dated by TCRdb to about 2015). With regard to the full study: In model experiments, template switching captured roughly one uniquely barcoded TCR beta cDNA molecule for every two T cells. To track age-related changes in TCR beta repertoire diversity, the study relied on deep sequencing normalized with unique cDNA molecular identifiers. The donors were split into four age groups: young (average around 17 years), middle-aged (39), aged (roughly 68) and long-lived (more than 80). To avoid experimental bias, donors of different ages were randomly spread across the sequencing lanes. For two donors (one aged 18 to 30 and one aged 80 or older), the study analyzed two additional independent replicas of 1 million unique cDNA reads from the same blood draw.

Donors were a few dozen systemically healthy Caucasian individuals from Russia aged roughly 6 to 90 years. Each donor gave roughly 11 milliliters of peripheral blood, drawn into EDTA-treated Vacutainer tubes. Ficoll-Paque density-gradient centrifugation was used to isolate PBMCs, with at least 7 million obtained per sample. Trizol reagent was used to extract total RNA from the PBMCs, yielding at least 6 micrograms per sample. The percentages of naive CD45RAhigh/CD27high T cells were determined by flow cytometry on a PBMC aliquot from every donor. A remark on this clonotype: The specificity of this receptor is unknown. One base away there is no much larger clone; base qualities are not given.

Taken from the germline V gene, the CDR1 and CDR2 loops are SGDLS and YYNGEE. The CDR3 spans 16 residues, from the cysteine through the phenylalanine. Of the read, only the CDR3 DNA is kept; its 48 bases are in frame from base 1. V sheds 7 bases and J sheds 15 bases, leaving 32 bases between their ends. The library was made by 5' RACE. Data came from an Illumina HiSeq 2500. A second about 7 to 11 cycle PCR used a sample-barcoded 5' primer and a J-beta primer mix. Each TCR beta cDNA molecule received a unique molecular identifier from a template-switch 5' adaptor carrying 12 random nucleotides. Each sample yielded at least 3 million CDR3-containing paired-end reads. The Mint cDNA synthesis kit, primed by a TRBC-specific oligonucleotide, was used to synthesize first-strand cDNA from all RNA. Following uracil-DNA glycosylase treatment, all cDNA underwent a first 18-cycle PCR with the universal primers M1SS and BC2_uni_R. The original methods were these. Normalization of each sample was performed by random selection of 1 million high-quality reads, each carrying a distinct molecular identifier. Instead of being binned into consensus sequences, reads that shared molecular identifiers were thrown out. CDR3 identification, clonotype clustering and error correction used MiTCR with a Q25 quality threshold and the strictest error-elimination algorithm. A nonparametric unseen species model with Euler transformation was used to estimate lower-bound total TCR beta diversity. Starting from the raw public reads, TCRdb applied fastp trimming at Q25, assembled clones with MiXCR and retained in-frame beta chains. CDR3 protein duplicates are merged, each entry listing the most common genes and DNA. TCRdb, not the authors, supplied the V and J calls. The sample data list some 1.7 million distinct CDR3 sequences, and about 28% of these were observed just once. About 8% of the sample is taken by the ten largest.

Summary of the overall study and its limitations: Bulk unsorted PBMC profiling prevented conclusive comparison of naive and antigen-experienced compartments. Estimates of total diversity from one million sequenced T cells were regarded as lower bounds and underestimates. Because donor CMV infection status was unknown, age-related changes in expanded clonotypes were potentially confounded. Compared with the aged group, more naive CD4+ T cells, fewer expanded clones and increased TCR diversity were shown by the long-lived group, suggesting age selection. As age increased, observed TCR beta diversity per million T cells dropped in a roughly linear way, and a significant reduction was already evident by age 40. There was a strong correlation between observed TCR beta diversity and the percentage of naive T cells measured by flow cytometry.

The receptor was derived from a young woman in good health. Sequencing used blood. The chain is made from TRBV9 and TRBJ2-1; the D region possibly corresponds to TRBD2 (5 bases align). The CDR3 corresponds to CASGSPSGYTYNERFF. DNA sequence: TGTGCCAGCGGGAGTCCGAGCGGATATACCTACAATGAACGGTTCTTC.